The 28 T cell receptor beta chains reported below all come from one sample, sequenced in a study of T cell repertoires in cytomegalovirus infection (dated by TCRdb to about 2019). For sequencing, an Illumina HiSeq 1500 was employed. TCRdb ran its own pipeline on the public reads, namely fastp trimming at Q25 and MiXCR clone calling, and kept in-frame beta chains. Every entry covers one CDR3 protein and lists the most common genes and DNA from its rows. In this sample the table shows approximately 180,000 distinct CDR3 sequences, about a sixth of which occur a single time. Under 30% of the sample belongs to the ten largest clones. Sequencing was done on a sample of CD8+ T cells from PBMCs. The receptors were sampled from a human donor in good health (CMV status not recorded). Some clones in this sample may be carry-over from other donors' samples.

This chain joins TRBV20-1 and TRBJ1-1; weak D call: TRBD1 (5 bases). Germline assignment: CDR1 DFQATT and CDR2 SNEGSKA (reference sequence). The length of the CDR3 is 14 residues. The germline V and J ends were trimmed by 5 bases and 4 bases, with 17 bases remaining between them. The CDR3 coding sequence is TGCAGTGCTCCCCTCACAGGACTTGGCACTGAAGCTTTCTTT. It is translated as CSAPLTGLGTEAFF.

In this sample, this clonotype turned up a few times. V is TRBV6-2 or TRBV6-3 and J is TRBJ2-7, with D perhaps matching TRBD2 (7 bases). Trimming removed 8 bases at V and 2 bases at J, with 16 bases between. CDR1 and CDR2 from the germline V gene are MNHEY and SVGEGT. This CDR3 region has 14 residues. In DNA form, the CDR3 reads TGTGCCAGCGGGGGGGGGCGTATCCCCTACGAGCAGTACTTC. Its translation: CASGGGRIPYEQYF.

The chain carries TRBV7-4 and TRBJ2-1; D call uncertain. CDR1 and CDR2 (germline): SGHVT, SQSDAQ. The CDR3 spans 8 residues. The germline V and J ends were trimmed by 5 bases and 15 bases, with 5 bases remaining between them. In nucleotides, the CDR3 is TGTGCCAGCAGCAACCGGTTCTTC. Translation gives CASSNRFF.

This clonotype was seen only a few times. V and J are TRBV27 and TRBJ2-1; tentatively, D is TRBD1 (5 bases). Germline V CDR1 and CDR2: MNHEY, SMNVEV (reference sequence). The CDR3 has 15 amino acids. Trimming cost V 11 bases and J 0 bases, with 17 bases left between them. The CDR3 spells CASLSTASSYNEQFF. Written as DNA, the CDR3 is TGTGCCTCACTCTCGACAGCGAGCTCCTACAATGAGCAGTTCTTC.

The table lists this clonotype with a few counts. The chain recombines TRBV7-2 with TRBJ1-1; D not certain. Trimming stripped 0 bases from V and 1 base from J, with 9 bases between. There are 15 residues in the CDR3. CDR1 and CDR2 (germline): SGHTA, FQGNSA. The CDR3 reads CASSLAPMGNTEAFF. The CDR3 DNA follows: TGTGCCAGCAGCTTAGCGCCAATGGGGAACACTGAAGCTTTCTTT.

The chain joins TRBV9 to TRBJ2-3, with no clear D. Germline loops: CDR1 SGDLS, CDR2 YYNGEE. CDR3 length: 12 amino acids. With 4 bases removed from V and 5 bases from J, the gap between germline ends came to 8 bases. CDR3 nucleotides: TGTGCCAGCAGCAAGTCGAAAGATACGCAGTATTTT. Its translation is CASSKSKDTQYF.

CDR3 bases: TGTGCCAGCAGTGCGACAGGGGGCTCGATCGGCTACACCTTC. Its protein is CASSATGGSIGYTF. This chain uses TRBV25-1 with TRBJ1-2; 10 positions agree with TRBD1. CDR1 and CDR2 (germline): MGHDK, SYGVNS. The CDR3 extends over 14 amino acids. V shed 4 bases, J shed 8 bases, and the junction held 7 bases outside the gene matches.

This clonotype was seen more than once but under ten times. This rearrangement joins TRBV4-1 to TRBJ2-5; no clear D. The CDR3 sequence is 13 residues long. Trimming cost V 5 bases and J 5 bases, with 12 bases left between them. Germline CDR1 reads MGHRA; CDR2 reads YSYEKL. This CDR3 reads CASSSGQKETQYF. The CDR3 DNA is TGCGCCAGCAGCTCTGGCCAAAAGGAGACCCAGTACTTC.

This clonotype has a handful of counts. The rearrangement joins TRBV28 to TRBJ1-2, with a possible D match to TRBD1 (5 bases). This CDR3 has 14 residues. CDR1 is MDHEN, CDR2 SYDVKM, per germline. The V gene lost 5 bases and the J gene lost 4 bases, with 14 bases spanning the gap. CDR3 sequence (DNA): TGTGCCAGCAGTCCGTCAGGGTTACTCTATGGCTACACCTTC. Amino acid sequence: CASSPSGLLYGYTF.

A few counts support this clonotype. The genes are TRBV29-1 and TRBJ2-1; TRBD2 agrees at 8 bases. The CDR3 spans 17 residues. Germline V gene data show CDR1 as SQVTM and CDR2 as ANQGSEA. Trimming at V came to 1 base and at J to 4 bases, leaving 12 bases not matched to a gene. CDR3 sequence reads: CSVEGLAIEKLYNEQFF. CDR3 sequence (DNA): TGCAGCGTTGAAGGACTAGCGATTGAAAAATTATACAATGAGCAGTTCTTC.

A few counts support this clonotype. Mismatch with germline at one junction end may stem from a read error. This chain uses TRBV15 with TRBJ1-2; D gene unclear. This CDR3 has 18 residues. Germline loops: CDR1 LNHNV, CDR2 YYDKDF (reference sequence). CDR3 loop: CTTSNDPDWEGRNYGYTF. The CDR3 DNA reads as TGTACCACCAGCAATGATCCTGACTGGGAAGGGCGGAACTATGGCTACACCTTC.

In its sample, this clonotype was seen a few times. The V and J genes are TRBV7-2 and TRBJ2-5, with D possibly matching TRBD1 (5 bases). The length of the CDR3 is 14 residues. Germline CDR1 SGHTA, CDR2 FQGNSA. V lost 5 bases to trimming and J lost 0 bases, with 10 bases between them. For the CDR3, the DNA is TGTGCCAGCAGCACGTCACAGGACCAAGAGACCCAGTACTTC. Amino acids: CASSTSQDQETQYF. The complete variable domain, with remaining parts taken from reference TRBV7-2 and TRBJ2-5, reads GAGVSQSPSNKVTEKGKDVELRCDPISGHTALYWYRQSLGQGLEFLIYFQGNSAPDKSGLPSDRFSAERTGGSVSTLTIQRTQQEDSAVYLCASSTSQDQETQYFGPGTRLLVL.

CDR3 region: CSATPGQGIGEAFF. The DNA of the CDR3 is TGCAGTGCTACCCCGGGACAGGGAATCGGTGAAGCTTTCTTT. This chain links TRBV20-1 with TRBJ1-1, with 9 bases that match TRBD1. The CDR3 spans 14 residues. The germline CDR1 and CDR2 sequences are DFQATT and SNEGSKA (reference sequence). With V trimmed by 4 bases and J by 7 bases, 10 bases remained unmatched.

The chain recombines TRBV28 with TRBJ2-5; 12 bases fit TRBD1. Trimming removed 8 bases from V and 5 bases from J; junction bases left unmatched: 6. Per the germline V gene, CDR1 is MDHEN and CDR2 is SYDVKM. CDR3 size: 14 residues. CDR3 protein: CASEGDRGLETQYF. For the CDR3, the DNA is TGTGCCAGCGAAGGGGACAGGGGGCTCGAGACCCAGTACTTC.

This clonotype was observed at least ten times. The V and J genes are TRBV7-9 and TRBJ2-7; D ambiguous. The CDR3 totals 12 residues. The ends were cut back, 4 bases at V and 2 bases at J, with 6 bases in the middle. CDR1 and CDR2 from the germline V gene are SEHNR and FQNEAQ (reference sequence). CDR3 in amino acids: CASSSTAYEQYF. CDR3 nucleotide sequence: TGTGCCAGCAGCTCCACTGCCTACGAGCAGTACTTC.

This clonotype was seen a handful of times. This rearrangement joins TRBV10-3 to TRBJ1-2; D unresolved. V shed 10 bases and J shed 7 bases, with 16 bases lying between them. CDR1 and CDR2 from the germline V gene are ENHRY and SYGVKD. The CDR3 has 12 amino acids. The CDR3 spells CATHLLGSGYTF. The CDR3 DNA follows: TGTGCCACTCACCTCCTCGGCAGTGGCTACACCTTC.

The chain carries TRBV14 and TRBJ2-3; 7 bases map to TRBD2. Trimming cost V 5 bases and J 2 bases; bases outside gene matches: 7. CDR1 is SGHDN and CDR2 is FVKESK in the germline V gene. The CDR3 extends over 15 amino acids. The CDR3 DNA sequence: TGTGCCAGCAGCGAAAGGGACTACTTCACAGATACGCAGTATTTT. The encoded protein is CASSERDYFTDTQYF.

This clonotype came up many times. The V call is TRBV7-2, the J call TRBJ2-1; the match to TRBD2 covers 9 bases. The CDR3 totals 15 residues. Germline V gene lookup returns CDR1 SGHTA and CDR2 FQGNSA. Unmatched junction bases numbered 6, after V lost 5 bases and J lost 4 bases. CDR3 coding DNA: TGTGCCAGCAGCCCTCAGCGGGGGGAATACAATGAGCAGTTCTTC. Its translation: CASSPQRGEYNEQFF. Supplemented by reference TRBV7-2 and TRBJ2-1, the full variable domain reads GAGVSQSPSNKVTEKGKDVELRCDPISGHTALYWYRQSLGQGLEFLIYFQGNSAPDKSGLPSDRFSAERTGGSVSTLTIQRTQQEDSAVYLCASSPQRGEYNEQFFGPGTRLTVL.

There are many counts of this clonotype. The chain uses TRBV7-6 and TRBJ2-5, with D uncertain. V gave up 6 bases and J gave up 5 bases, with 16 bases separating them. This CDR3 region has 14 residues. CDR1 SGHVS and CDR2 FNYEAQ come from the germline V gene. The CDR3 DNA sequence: TGTGCCAGCAGTCCGGGTCCTCCGATGGAGACCCAGTACTTC. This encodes CASSPGPPMETQYF.

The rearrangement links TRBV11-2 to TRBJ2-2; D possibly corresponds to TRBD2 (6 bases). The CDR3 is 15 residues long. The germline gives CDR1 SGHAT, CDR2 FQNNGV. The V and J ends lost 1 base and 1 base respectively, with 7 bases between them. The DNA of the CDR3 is TGTGCCAGCAGCTTAGGACTAGGGAACACCGGGGAGCTGTTTTTT. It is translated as CASSLGLGNTGELFF.

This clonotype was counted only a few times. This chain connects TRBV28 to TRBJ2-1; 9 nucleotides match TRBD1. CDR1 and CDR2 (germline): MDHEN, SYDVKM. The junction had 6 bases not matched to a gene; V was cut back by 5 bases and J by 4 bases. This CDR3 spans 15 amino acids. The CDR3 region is CASSGDRGVYNEQFF. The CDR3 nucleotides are TGTGCCAGCAGTGGCGACAGGGGGGTGTACAATGAGCAGTTCTTC.

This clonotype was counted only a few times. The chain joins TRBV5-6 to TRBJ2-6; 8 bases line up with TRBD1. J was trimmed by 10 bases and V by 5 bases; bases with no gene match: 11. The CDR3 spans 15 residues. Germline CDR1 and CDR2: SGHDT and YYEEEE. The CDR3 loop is CASSSDRGEGNVLTF. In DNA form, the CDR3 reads TGTGCCAGCAGTAGCGACAGGGGAGAGGGGAACGTCCTGACTTTC.

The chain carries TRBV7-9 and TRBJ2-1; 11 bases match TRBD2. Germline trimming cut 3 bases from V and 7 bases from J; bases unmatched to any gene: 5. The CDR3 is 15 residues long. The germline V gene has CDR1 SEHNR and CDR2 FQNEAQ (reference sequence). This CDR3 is CASSFSGGASNEQFF. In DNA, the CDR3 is TGTGCCAGCAGCTTTAGCGGGGGGGCTTCAAATGAGCAGTTCTTC.

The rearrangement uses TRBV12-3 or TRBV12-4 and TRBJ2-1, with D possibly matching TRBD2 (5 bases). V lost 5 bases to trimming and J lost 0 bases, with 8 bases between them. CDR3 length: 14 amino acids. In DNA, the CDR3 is TGTGCCAGCAGTCCGGGGAGCTCCTACAATGAGCAGTTCTTC. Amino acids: CASSPGSSYNEQFF.

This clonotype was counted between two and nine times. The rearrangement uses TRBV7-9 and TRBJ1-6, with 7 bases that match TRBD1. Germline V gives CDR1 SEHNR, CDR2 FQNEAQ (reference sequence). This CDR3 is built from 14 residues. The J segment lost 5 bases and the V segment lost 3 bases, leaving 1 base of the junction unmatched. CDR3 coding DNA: TGTGCCAGCAGCTTCGGACAGGATAATTCACCCCTCCACTTT. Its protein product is CASSFGQDNSPLHF.

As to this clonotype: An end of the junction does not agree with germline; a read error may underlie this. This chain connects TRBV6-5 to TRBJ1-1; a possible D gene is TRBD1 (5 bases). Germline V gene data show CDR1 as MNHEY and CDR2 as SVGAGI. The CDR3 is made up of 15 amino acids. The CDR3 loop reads CARSYSDKMNTEAFF. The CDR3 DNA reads TGTGCCCGCAGTTACTCGGACAAGATGAACACTGAAGCTTTCTTT.

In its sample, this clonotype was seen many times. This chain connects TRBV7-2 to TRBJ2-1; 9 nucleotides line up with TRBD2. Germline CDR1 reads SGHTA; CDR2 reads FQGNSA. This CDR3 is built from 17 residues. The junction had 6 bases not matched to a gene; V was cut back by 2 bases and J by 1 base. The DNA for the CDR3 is TGTGCCAGCAGCTTAAGTCTAGCGGGGTCGTCCTACAATGAGCAGTTCTTC. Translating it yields CASSLSLAGSSYNEQFF.

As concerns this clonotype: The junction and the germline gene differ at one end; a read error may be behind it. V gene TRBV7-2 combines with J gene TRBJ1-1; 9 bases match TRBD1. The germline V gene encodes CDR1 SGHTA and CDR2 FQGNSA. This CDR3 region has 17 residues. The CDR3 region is CASSSSSGTGRNTEAFF. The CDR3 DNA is TGTGCTAGCAGCTCGTCCTCCGGGACAGGGAGGAACACTGAAGCTTTCTTT.